This record looks at one T cell receptor beta chain sequence and its context. The PCR was carried out with 60 Vbeta primers and 13 Jbeta primers. Generated by immunoSEQ multiplex PCR, the TCRdb table keeps only in-frame clones and is missing some. The sample records some 160,000 clones, nearly 85% being singletons. This sample is part of a study of cytomegalovirus exposure and HLA in healthy donors. This CDR3 has 16 residues. Germline V lookup: CDR1 SEHNR, CDR2 FQNEAQ (reference sequence). The J segment lost 7 bases and the V segment lost 4 bases, leaving 15 bases of the junction unmatched. Sequenced sample: PBMCs. This chain links TRBV7-9 with TRBJ1-2; 7 bases map to TRBD1. The TCR was taken from a male donor in good health and CMV-seronegative. The CDR3 DNA is TGTGCCAGCAGCTCAAGCTTAAGTACAGGGGACGTTGGCTACACCTTC. This gives the protein CASSSSLSTGDVGYTF.